This TCR beta chain emerged from a study of blood T cell repertoires in COVID-19. Study as a whole: Samples came from the United States, Italy and Spain, spanning acute and convalescent COVID-19. The analysed material was cDNA or gDNA that came from T cells, B-cell-depleted T cells, or PBMCs.

Trimming took off 5 bases at V and 5 bases at J, with 10 bases between the two ends. The CDR3 is 13 residues long. CDR1 and CDR2 (germline): SGHRS, YFSETQ. As handled by the study authors: Amplification of reference gene primers provided the estimated nucleated cell counts. TCRdb's table, derived via immunoSEQ multiplex PCR, lists solely in-frame clones and lacks some. That table gives V, J and clone size, and the DNA gave D and trimming. The sample lists fewer than 350,000 clones, about 89% seen once, with about 8% in the top ten. The V call is TRBV5-1, the J call TRBJ1-4; no definite D call. Input material: peripheral blood. This TCR was sampled from a woman aged 45-65 years who had recovered from COVID-19. The CDR3 nucleotides are TGCGCCAGCAGTGAAACTGAAAATGAAAAACTGTTTTTT. Residues: CASSETENEKLFF.